This is a list of T cell receptor beta chains from one sample in a study of shared clonotypes between healthy human individuals. TCRdb's copy holds only in-frame clones and misses some; the assay was immunoSEQ multiplex PCR. The repertoire consists of about 710,000 clones, with around 73% occurring once and the leading ten covering roughly 2%. The sequenced sample was memory CD4+ T cells sorted from blood. The source is a woman in her 30s in good health. Each CDR3 is given with its conserved first and last residue. A D gene is named only where the DNA matches it firmly. Only part of the rows carry a size: once, few, many, or a class if the clone is expanded.

cdr3_aa: CASSPPGRRSYEQYF; cdr3_nt: TGTGCCAGCAGCCCCCCGGGCCGCCGTTCCTACGAGCAGTACTTC; d_call: .; v_call: TRBV11-2; j_call: TRBJ2-7; clone_size: .
cdr3_aa: CASSPGPFSGNTIYF; cdr3_nt: TGTGCCAGCAGCCCCGGACCCTTCTCTGGAAACACCATATATTTT; d_call: .; v_call: TRBV5-5; j_call: TRBJ1-3; clone_size: .
cdr3_aa: CASPDRGPEKLFF; cdr3_nt: TGTGCCAGTCCGGACAGGGGCCCTGAAAAACTGTTTTTT; d_call: TRBD1; v_call: TRBV6-4; j_call: TRBJ1-4; clone_size: .
cdr3_aa: CATSRDAQGHQPQHF; cdr3_nt: TGTGCCACCAGCAGAGATGCGCAGGGGCATCAGCCCCAGCATTTT; d_call: .; v_call: TRBV15; j_call: TRBJ1-5; clone_size: .
cdr3_aa: CASYREGNTIYF; cdr3_nt: TGTGCCAGCTATCGGGAAGGAAACACCATATATTTT; d_call: .; v_call: TRBV7-3; j_call: TRBJ1-3; clone_size: .
cdr3_aa: CASSYTASLYNEQFF; cdr3_nt: TGTGCCAGCAGTTACACGGCCTCACTCTACAATGAGCAGTTCTTC; d_call: .; v_call: TRBV6-5; j_call: TRBJ2-1; clone_size: .
cdr3_aa: CASSGVRETQYF; cdr3_nt: TGTGCCAGCAGTGGGGTCAGGGAGACCCAGTACTTC; d_call: .; v_call: TRBV2; j_call: TRBJ2-5; clone_size: .
cdr3_aa: CASRGTGGMFNEQFF; cdr3_nt: TGTGCCAGTCGGGGGACAGGGGGAATGTTCAATGAGCAGTTCTTC; d_call: TRBD1; v_call: TRBV19; j_call: TRBJ2-1; clone_size: .
cdr3_aa: CASRARGTRTPGQEQFF; cdr3_nt: TGTGCCAGCAGAGCCCGTGGGACTAGAACTCCTGGGCAAGAGCAGTTCTTC; d_call: TRBD2; v_call: TRBV2; j_call: TRBJ2-1; clone_size: .
cdr3_aa: CATSSGLTAYEQYF; cdr3_nt: TGTGCCACCAGCAGTGGACTGACTGCATACGAGCAGTACTTC; d_call: .; v_call: TRBV15; j_call: TRBJ2-7; clone_size: many
cdr3_aa: CASSYSGTQGRQPQHF; cdr3_nt: TGTGCCAGCAGTTACTCCGGGACCCAAGGTCGTCAGCCCCAGCATTTT; d_call: .; v_call: TRBV6-6; j_call: TRBJ1-5; clone_size: .
cdr3_aa: CASNEGTSGNEQFF; cdr3_nt: TGTGCCAGCAACGAGGGGACTAGCGGCAATGAGCAGTTCTTC; d_call: TRBD2; v_call: TRBV7-3; j_call: TRBJ2-1; clone_size: .
cdr3_aa: CAWSVILWDSSYEQYF; cdr3_nt: TGTGCCTGGAGTGTAATTCTATGGGACAGCTCCTACGAGCAGTACTTC; d_call: TRBD1; v_call: TRBV30; j_call: TRBJ2-7; clone_size: few
cdr3_aa: CASNYESGRLGTEAFF; cdr3_nt: TGTGCCAGTAACTACGAGTCAGGGCGGCTGGGCACTGAAGCTTTCTTT; d_call: .; v_call: TRBV19; j_call: TRBJ1-1; clone_size: once
cdr3_aa: CASSSQGAYGYTF; cdr3_nt: TGTGCCAGTAGTTCACAGGGGGCCTATGGCTACACCTTC; d_call: TRBD1; v_call: TRBV19; j_call: TRBJ1-2; clone_size: .
cdr3_aa: CASSTGQERSTQYF; cdr3_nt: TGTGCCAGCAGCACGGGACAGGAGAGGAGTACGCAGTATTTT; d_call: TRBD1; v_call: TRBV2; j_call: TRBJ2-3; clone_size: .
cdr3_aa: CASSPAKPGANVLTF; cdr3_nt: TGTGCCAGCAGCCCCGCCAAACCTGGGGCCAACGTCCTGACTTTC; d_call: .; v_call: TRBV28; j_call: TRBJ2-6; clone_size: few
cdr3_aa: CASNDGQRNTEAFF; cdr3_nt: TGCGCCAGTAACGATGGACAGAGGAACACTGAAGCTTTCTTT; d_call: .; v_call: TRBV5-1; j_call: TRBJ1-1; clone_size: few
cdr3_aa: CASSYSGGELFF; cdr3_nt: TGTGCCAGCAGTTATTCCGGGGGGGAGCTGTTTTTT; d_call: .; v_call: TRBV6-6; j_call: TRBJ2-2; clone_size: .
cdr3_aa: CASSRQRDYGYTF; cdr3_nt: TGCGCCAGCAGCCGTCAGAGAGACTATGGCTACACCTTC; d_call: .; v_call: TRBV4-1; j_call: TRBJ1-2; clone_size: .
cdr3_aa: CASSSGTSGLTQYF; cdr3_nt: TGCGCCAGCAGCTCTGGGACTAGCGGGTTAACGCAGTATTTT; d_call: TRBD2; v_call: TRBV5-1; j_call: TRBJ2-3; clone_size: once
cdr3_aa: CASSLLAEDEQFF; cdr3_nt: TGCGCCAGCAGCTTACTAGCGGAGGATGAGCAGTTCTTC; d_call: TRBD2; v_call: TRBV5-1; j_call: TRBJ2-1; clone_size: .
cdr3_aa: CASSLQPDQETQYF; cdr3_nt: TGCGCCAGCAGCTTGCAACCGGATCAAGAGACCCAGTACTTC; d_call: .; v_call: TRBV5-1; j_call: TRBJ2-5; clone_size: .
cdr3_aa: CASSGGGTSVTYEQYF; cdr3_nt: TGTGCCAGCAGTGGTGGGGGGACTAGCGTTACCTACGAGCAGTACTTC; d_call: TRBD2; v_call: TRBV2; j_call: TRBJ2-7; clone_size: few
cdr3_aa: CASSRRATDTQYF; cdr3_nt: TGTGCCAGCAGTCGTCGGGCCACAGATACGCAGTATTTT; d_call: .; v_call: TRBV27; j_call: TRBJ2-3; clone_size: .
cdr3_aa: CASSIRTGRETQYF; cdr3_nt: TGTGCCAGTAGTATTCGGACAGGGAGGGAGACCCAGTACTTC; d_call: TRBD1; v_call: TRBV19; j_call: TRBJ2-5; clone_size: .
cdr3_aa: CASRTGQGTRGYTF; cdr3_nt: TGTGCCAGCAGGACGGGACAGGGGACACGGGGCTACACCTTC; d_call: TRBD1; v_call: TRBV28; j_call: TRBJ1-2; clone_size: few
cdr3_aa: CASSERGLNYGYTF; cdr3_nt: TGTGCCAGCAGTGAACGGGGGCTCAACTATGGCTACACCTTC; d_call: .; v_call: TRBV2; j_call: TRBJ1-2; clone_size: many